The 12 T cell receptor beta chains given below trace back to one sample, sequenced in a study of shared clonotypes between healthy human individuals. Generated by immunoSEQ multiplex PCR, the TCRdb table keeps only in-frame clones and is missing some. Of about 600,000 clones listed, around 97% were seen once; the top ten hold roughly 0.05%. Sequenced sample: naive CD4+ T cells sorted from blood. Sample subset: CD45RA+ positively selected. The source is a woman in her 30s in good health.

The chain combines TRBV6-5 with TRBJ1-2, with a possible D match to TRBD1 (6 bases). Germline values: CDR1 MNHEY, CDR2 SVGAGI. The CDR3 runs 13 residues. Deletions cut 2 bases from V and 4 bases from J, with 8 bases between. CDR3: CASSYGGRYGYTF. CDR3 coding DNA: TGTGCCAGCAGTTACGGGGGCCGCTATGGCTACACCTTC.

This clone was seen a single time. The V and J genes are TRBV7-6 and TRBJ1-4; D remains ambiguous. This CDR3 is built from 13 residues. Per the germline V gene, CDR1 is SGHVS and CDR2 is FNYEAQ. The V gene lost 5 bases and the J gene lost 8 bases, with 12 bases spanning the gap. The CDR3 loop reads CASSVFPREKLFF. The CDR3 bases are TGTGCCAGCAGCGTATTCCCGCGGGAAAAACTGTTTTTT.

This clone was counted once. The sample carries other DNA sequences with the same CDR3. The rearrangement joins TRBV7-9 to TRBJ2-7; 7 bases line up with TRBD2. The CDR3 sequence is 14 residues long. The junction had 8 bases not matched to a gene; V was cut back by 2 bases and J by 7 bases. Germline lookup yields CDR1 SEHNR and CDR2 FQNEAQ (reference sequence). The CDR3 coding sequence is TGTGCCAGCAGCTTAAGCGGGACCCCCTGGGAGCAGTACTTC. Its protein is CASSLSGTPWEQYF. Full variable domain (outside the CDR3, taken from reference TRBV7-9 and TRBJ2-7): DTGVSQNPRHKITKRGQNVTFRCDPISEHNRLYWYRQTLGQGPEFLTYFQNEAQLEKSRLLSDRFSAERPKGSFSTLEIQRTEQGDSAMYLCASSLSGTPWEQYFGPGTRLTVT.

The chain recombines TRBV30 with TRBJ2-3; D remains ambiguous. The CDR3 totals 14 residues. V was pared by 0 bases and J by 0 bases, with 7 bases between. CDR1 is GTSNPN and CDR2 is SVGIG in the germline V gene (reference sequence). CDR3 coding DNA: TGTGCCTGGAGTGTAGAGGTCAGCACAGATACGCAGTATTTT. Translation gives CAWSVEVSTDTQYF.

This rearrangement joins TRBV18 to TRBJ1-1; maybe TRBD1 (5 bases). Trimming removed 1 base at V and 1 base at J, with 13 bases between. The CDR3 is made up of 16 amino acids. Germline V CDR1 and CDR2: KGHSH, LQKENI. In DNA, the CDR3 is TGTGCCAGCTCACCACGCCGGGACCCGAGGAACACTGAAGCTTTCTTT. Translating gives CASSPRRDPRNTEAFF.

This clone came up once. The chain has TRBV9 and TRBJ2-2, with TRBD2 identical over 7 bases. The CDR3 runs to 15 residues. Germline V gene sequence: CDR1 SGDLS, CDR2 YYNGEE. V shed 3 bases, J shed 6 bases, and the junction held 8 bases outside the gene matches. CDR3 sequence: CASSALTSDAGELFF. Written as DNA, the CDR3 is TGTGCCAGCAGCGCCTTAACTAGCGACGCCGGGGAGCTGTTTTTT.

The chain recombines TRBV6-4 with TRBJ2-1, with TRBD1 matching over 10 bases. Trimming took 7 bases from V and 5 from J; bases not matched to a gene: 2. The CDR3 covers 13 residues. Germline loops: CDR1 MRHNA, CDR2 SNTAGT. CDR3 sequence (DNA): TGTGCCAGCATTGGACAGGGGGACAATGAGCAGTTCTTC. Translating gives CASIGQGDNEQFF.

The V gene is TRBV6-5, the J gene TRBJ2-7; 9 positions agree with TRBD1. V shed 0 bases, J shed 7 bases, and the junction held 7 bases outside the gene matches. The CDR3 consists of 15 residues. Looked up from germline, CDR1 is MNHEY and CDR2 is SVGAGI. CDR3 nucleotide sequence: TGTGCCAGCAGTTACTCAGCGGGACAGGGTAAAGAGCAGTACTTC. It encodes CASSYSAGQGKEQYF.

The chain is built from TRBV4-1 and TRBJ2-2; D may be TRBD2 (5 bases). Germline V lookup: CDR1 MGHRA, CDR2 YSYEKL. The CDR3 runs to 17 residues. Trimming left V 0 bases short and J 8 bases short, with 19 bases between. In DNA, the CDR3 is TGCGCCAGCAGCCAAGAATACCGTCGGGATACTGGGGGGGAGCTGTTTTTT. This translates into CASSQEYRRDTGGELFF.

The V gene is TRBV4-1, the J gene TRBJ1-3; D is undetermined. This CDR3 is built from 15 residues. With 0 bases removed from V and 7 bases from J, the gap between germline ends came to 13 bases. Germline CDR1 MGHRA, CDR2 YSYEKL. Written as DNA, the CDR3 is TGCGCCAGCAGCCAAGATTGGCCAAGCCGTAACACCATATATTTT. Translated: CASSQDWPSRNTIYF.

In this sample, this clone turned up once. The V and J genes are TRBV9 and TRBJ1-5; 9 bases map to TRBD1. This CDR3 has 14 amino acids. From germline, CDR1 is SGDLS and CDR2 YYNGEE. V lost 3 bases, J lost 4 bases, and 2 bases stayed unmatched. In DNA form, the CDR3 reads TGTGCCAGCAGCGAGACAGGGGGGAATCAGCCCCAGCATTTT. This codes for CASSETGGNQPQHF.

This rearrangement joins TRBV14 to TRBJ1-6, with TRBD1 as a possible D gene (5 bases). This CDR3 is built from 16 residues. Germline lookup yields CDR1 SGHDN and CDR2 FVKESK. Trimming stripped 4 bases from V and 10 bases from J, with 20 bases between. This chain's CDR3 is CASSPRGTGAGSPLHF. In DNA, the CDR3 is TGTGCCAGCAGCCCTCGGGGGACGGGAGCGGGGTCACCCCTCCACTTT.